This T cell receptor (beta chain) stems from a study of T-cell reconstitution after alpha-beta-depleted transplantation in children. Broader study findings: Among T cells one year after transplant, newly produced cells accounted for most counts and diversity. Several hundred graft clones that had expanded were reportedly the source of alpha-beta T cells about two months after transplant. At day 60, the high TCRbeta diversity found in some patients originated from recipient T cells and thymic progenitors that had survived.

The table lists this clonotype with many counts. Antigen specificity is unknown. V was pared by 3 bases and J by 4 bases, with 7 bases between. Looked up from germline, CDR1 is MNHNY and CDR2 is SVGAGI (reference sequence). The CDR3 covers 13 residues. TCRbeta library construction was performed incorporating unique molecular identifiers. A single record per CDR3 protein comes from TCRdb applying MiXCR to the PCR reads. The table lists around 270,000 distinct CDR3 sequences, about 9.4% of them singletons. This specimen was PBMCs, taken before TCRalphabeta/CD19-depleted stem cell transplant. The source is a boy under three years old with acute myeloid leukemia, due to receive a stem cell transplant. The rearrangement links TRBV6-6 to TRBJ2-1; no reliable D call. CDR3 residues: CASSYSRYNEQFF. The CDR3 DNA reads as TGTGCCAGCAGTTATTCTAGATACAATGAGCAGTTCTTC.